Each of the 21 T cell receptor beta chains below was sequenced from the same sample in a study of T cells in tuberculosis. Described time point: new active TB diagnosis, blood taken before or within 7 days of starting treatment. Sequencing used immunoSEQ multiplex PCR; TCRdb keeps in-frame clones, though not all of them. This table has around 30,000 clones, about 90% appearing once. Material: PBMCs, obtained at tuberculosis diagnosis. The receptors derive from an adult with tuberculosis.

This clone was counted once. This chain uses TRBV14 with TRBJ1-1; no clear D gene. The CDR3 totals 14 residues. V was trimmed by 0 bases and J by 1 base, leaving 6 bases between them. Germline-derived CDR1 and CDR2 are SGHDN and FVKESK. CDR3 sequence: CASSQDLANTEAFF. Here the CDR3 DNA reads TGTGCCAGCAGCCAAGATTTGGCGAACACTGAAGCTTTCTTT.

This clone appeared once. The rearrangement joins TRBV15 to TRBJ2-7; possible D gene TRBD1, 6 bases. This CDR3 region has 13 residues. Germline CDR1 reads LNHNV; CDR2 reads YYDKDF (reference sequence). The germline V and J ends were trimmed by 2 bases and 6 bases, with 11 bases remaining between them. CDR3 coding DNA: TGTGCCACCAGCAGACAAAACAGGGCCGAGCAGTACTTC. The encoded protein is CATSRQNRAEQYF.

This chain connects TRBV9 to TRBJ2-7; perhaps TRBD1 as D (6 bases). This CDR3 is built from 15 residues. CDR1 SGDLS and CDR2 YYNGEE come from the germline V gene. V was clipped by 5 bases and J by 6 bases, with 21 bases between them. The CDR3 DNA reads as TGTGCCAGCAGTCGTAGTGGGACAAGGGCCTCCGAGCAGTACTTC. It yields the protein CASSRSGTRASEQYF.

The chain carries TRBV6-1 and TRBJ2-3; 8 bases agree with TRBD1. Losses at the gene ends were 2 bases for V and 3 bases for J; bases not matched to a gene: 7. This CDR3 is built from 16 residues. Germline V gene sequence: CDR1 MNHNS, CDR2 SASEGT. In DNA, the CDR3 is TGTGCCAGCAGTGAATGGGACAGGCTCTCGACAGATACGCAGTATTTT. It encodes CASSEWDRLSTDTQYF.

V usage is TRBV5-1 and J usage is TRBJ2-2; 9 positions match TRBD1. Per germline, CDR1 SGHRS and CDR2 YFSETQ. V shed 4 bases and J 1 base; nucleotides not matched to a gene: 2. The CDR3 length is 15 residues. The CDR3 region has the DNA TGCGCCAGCAGCCGGGACAGGGAGAACACCGGGGAGCTGTTTTTT. Its protein product is CASSRDRENTGELFF.

The chain links TRBV19 to TRBJ2-7, with D possibly matching TRBD1 (5 bases). V lost 5 bases, J lost 0 bases, and 14 bases lay in between. CDR3 length: 15 amino acids. Germline V gene data show CDR1 as LNHDA and CDR2 as SQIVND (reference sequence). CDR3 DNA: TGTGCCAGTAGTGGGGCCTTGGTGACCTCCTACGAGCAGTACTTC. Translated: CASSGALVTSYEQYF. Full variable domain (remainder filled in from reference TRBV19 and TRBJ2-7): DGGITQSPKYLFRKEGQNVTLSCEQNLNHDAMYWYRQDPGQGLRLIYYSQIVNDFQKGDIAEGYSVSREKKESFPLTVTSAQKNPTAFYLCASSGALVTSYEQYFGPGTRLTVT.

The chain uses TRBV9 and TRBJ1-2, with TRBD1 as a possible D gene (5 bases). With 4 bases removed from V and 1 base from J, the gap between germline ends came to 20 bases. Germline values: CDR1 SGDLS, CDR2 YYNGEE. The CDR3 runs 17 residues. CDR3 nucleotides: TGTGCCAGCAGCCCAAGAGAGGCAGGGTATTATAACTATGGCTACACCTTC. It codes for CASSPREAGYYNYGYTF. Full variable domain (outside the CDR3, taken from reference TRBV9 and TRBJ1-2): DSGVTQTPKHLITATGQRVTLRCSPRSGDLSVYWYQQSLDQGLQFLIQYYNGEERAKGNILERFSAQQFPDLHSELNLSSLELGDSALYFCASSPREAGYYNYGYTFGSGTRLTVV.

The chain combines TRBV7-7 with TRBJ2-2; D may be TRBD1 (6 bases). This CDR3 is 13 amino acids long. The V gene's germline CDR1 is SSHAT and CDR2 FNYEAQ (reference sequence). With 3 bases removed from V and 6 bases from J, the gap between germline ends came to 8 bases. The CDR3 bases are TGTGCCAGCAGCTTCAGGGGATCCGGGGAGCTGTTTTTT. This gives the protein CASSFRGSGELFF.

The chain carries TRBV5-1 and TRBJ2-2; 12 nucleotides align to TRBD1. Germline assignment: CDR1 SGHRS and CDR2 YFSETQ. J gave up 6 bases and V 4 bases, and 7 bases lay outside the gene matches. CDR3 length: 16 residues. CDR3 residues: CASSIRGTGGAGELFF. The CDR3 DNA reads as TGCGCCAGCAGCATCAGAGGGACAGGGGGCGCCGGGGAGCTGTTTTTT.

The chain employs TRBV2 and TRBJ2-7, with TRBD2 matching over 10 bases. Looked up from germline, CDR1 is SNHLY and CDR2 is FYNNEI. The CDR3 has 17 amino acids. V lost 6 bases to trimming and J lost 4 bases; unmatched junction nucleotides: 15. The chain's CDR3 is CASRDYIRLAGAYEQYF. CDR3 nucleotides: TGTGCCAGCAGAGACTACATTCGACTAGCGGGTGCTTACGAGCAGTACTTC.

J is TRBJ2-7 and V is TRBV11-2; 7 bases line up with TRBD1. With 5 bases clipped from V and 1 base from J, the junction kept 2 bases outside the gene matches. This CDR3 spans 13 amino acids. The germline V gene has CDR1 SGHAT and CDR2 FQNNGV. The CDR3 here is CASSLGQSYEQYF. CDR3 nucleotides: TGTGCCAGCAGCCTGGGACAGTCCTACGAGCAGTACTTC.

The genes are TRBV28 and TRBJ1-2, with D hard to call. The CDR3 is made up of 15 amino acids. The V gene lost 2 bases and the J gene lost 0 bases, with 10 bases spanning the gap. The germline gives CDR1 MDHEN, CDR2 SYDVKM. In nucleotides, the CDR3 is TGTGCCAGCAGTTTAACAGCGGAAGCTAACTATGGCTACACCTTC. Its protein is CASSLTAEANYGYTF.

The V gene is TRBV30, the J gene TRBJ2-7, with 8 nucleotides matching TRBD2. The CDR3 sequence is 14 residues long. In germline, CDR1 is GTSNPN, CDR2 SVGIG (reference sequence). The trim removed 4 bases at V and 5 bases at J, leaving 10 bases unmatched. The CDR3 nucleotides are TGTGCCTGGATTCCCGACGGGACTAGTCACGAGCAGTACTTC. Protein product: CAWIPDGTSHEQYF.

This clone was seen only once. The CDR3 is CAWGAAGTAGAHIQYF. The DNA of the CDR3 is TGTGCCTGGGGGGCGGCGGGGACAGCAGGGGCGCACATTCAGTACTTC. V usage is TRBV30 and J usage is TRBJ2-4; a possible D gene is TRBD1 (7 bases). There are 16 residues in the CDR3. The V gene lost 5 bases and the J gene lost 8 bases, with 25 bases spanning the gap. Looked up from germline, CDR1 is GTSNPN and CDR2 is SVGIG (reference sequence).

This chain connects TRBV2 to TRBJ1-5; the D gene is possibly TRBD1 (5 bases). V gave up 11 bases and J gave up 1 base, with 18 bases separating them. CDR3 length: 15 amino acids. The germline V gene has CDR1 SNHLY and CDR2 FYNNEI. CDR3 loop: CARSGGGGSNQPQHF. The CDR3 DNA sequence: TGTGCCCGTTCAGGTGGGGGAGGAAGCAATCAGCCCCAGCATTTT.

This clone turned up a few times. This rearrangement joins TRBV2 to TRBJ2-7; 13 nucleotides agree with TRBD2. Per the germline V gene, CDR1 is SNHLY and CDR2 is FYNNEI. The CDR3 consists of 13 residues. V lost 6 bases and J lost 4; bases outside the gene matches: 0. The CDR3 DNA reads as TGTGCCAGCAGGGGACTAGCGGGATACGAGCAGTACTTC. Protein sequence: CASRGLAGYEQYF. Full variable domain (outside the CDR3, taken from reference TRBV2 and TRBJ2-7): EPEVTQTPSHQVTQMGQEVILRCVPISNHLYFYWYRQILGQKVEFLVSFYNNEISEKSEIFDDQFSVERPDGSNFTLKIRSTKLEDSAMYFCASRGLAGYEQYFGPGTRLTVT.

The chain has TRBV4-1 and TRBJ2-6, with 10 positions matching TRBD1. CDR3 length: 16 amino acids. Germline values: CDR1 MGHRA, CDR2 YSYEKL. After removal of 3 bases from V and 5 bases from J, the junction contained 4 bases not matched to a gene. CDR3 loop: CASSQDRGSRANVLTF. Here the CDR3 DNA reads TGCGCCAGCAGCCAGGACAGGGGGAGTAGGGCCAACGTCCTGACTTTC.

J is TRBJ1-2 and V is TRBV27; TRBD1 aligns across 8 bases. Trimming cost V 6 bases and J 8 bases; bases outside gene matches: 11. This CDR3 has 14 residues. Germline V gives CDR1 MNHEY, CDR2 SMNVEV (reference sequence). The CDR3 sequence: CASSRTGYPHGYTF. CDR3 in DNA: TGTGCCAGCAGCCGGACAGGGTATCCGCACGGCTACACCTTC.

The genes are TRBV10-2 and TRBJ1-1; the D is unclear. CDR3 length: 13 residues. The ends were cut back, 4 bases at V and 1 base at J, with 7 bases in the middle. Germline V lookup: CDR1 WSHSY, CDR2 SAAADI. The CDR3 region has the DNA TGCGCCAGCAGTGCGTACAGGAACACTGAAGCTTTCTTT. This encodes CASSAYRNTEAFF.

This clone appeared a few times. The V and J genes are TRBV5-6 and TRBJ2-7; D unclear. CDR1 and CDR2 from the germline V gene are SGHDT and YYEEEE. The CDR3 length is 14 residues. Trimming took off 0 bases at V and 4 bases at J, with 11 bases between the two ends. DNA of the CDR3: TGTGCCAGCAGCTTGGAGAGCGACCCTTACGAGCAGTACTTC. Amino acid sequence: CASSLESDPYEQYF.

The CDR3 sequence is CAWSGGDSAEAFF. The DNA for the CDR3 is TGTGCCTGGAGTGGAGGGGACTCTGCTGAAGCTTTCTTT. The gene calls are TRBV30 and TRBJ1-1, with D possibly being TRBD1 (5 bases). Trimming stripped 1 base from V and 6 bases from J, with 12 bases between. In germline, CDR1 is GTSNPN, CDR2 SVGIG (reference sequence). The CDR3 sequence is 13 residues long.